One and the same sample provided the 29 T cell receptor beta chains below, sequenced in a study of T cell repertoires in cytomegalovirus infection. TCRdb processed the reads anew with MiXCR; each CDR3 protein has one entry. The table lists roughly 230,000 distinct CDR3 sequences, over 9% of them singletons. The sequencing input was PBMCs. All receptors come from a human donor in good health (CMV status not recorded). Some clones in this sample may be carry-over from other donors' samples.

This clonotype was observed at least ten times. V and J are TRBV7-2 and TRBJ1-3; D not resolved. CDR3 length equals 15 residues. Germline CDR1 is SGHTA and CDR2 is FQGNSA. V lost 5 bases, J lost 2 bases, and 13 bases lay in between. The CDR3 is CASSLGRAAGNTIYF. The CDR3 DNA reads TGTGCCAGCAGCCTAGGAAGGGCGGCTGGAAACACCATATATTTT.

The chain has TRBV6-2 or TRBV6-3 and TRBJ2-5; TRBD2 agrees at 10 bases. The CDR3 is 16 residues long. V shed 4 bases and J 5 bases; nucleotides not matched to a gene: 10. CDR1 is MNHEY, CDR2 SVGEGT, per germline. CDR3 sequence: CASSLTTGLAAETQYF. In DNA, the CDR3 is TGTGCCAGCAGTTTAACAACCGGACTAGCGGCGGAGACCCAGTACTTC.

The chain recombines TRBV11-3 with TRBJ2-1; D remains ambiguous. CDR1 is SGHNT and CDR2 is YENEEA in the germline V gene. This CDR3 comprises 14 residues. The V end was cut by 5 bases, the J end by 0 bases, with 8 bases between. CDR3 residues: CASSPASSYNEQFF. The CDR3 DNA sequence: TGTGCCAGCAGCCCCGCCAGCTCCTACAATGAGCAGTTCTTC.

V usage is TRBV12-3 or TRBV12-4 and J usage is TRBJ2-5, with TRBD2 identical over 14 bases. This CDR3 has 15 amino acids. V shed 6 bases, J shed 5 bases, and the junction held 5 bases outside the gene matches. Written as DNA, the CDR3 is TGTGCCAGCAGCCCCCGACTAGCGGGAGGGGAGACCCAGTACTTC. Translating it yields CASSPRLAGGETQYF.

This clonotype has ten or more counts. The chain recombines TRBV5-5 with TRBJ2-6; tentatively, D is TRBD1 (6 bases). The CDR3 sequence is 16 residues long. The ends were cut back, 4 bases at V and 0 bases at J, with 11 bases in the middle. Germline loops: CDR1 SGHKS, CDR2 YYEKEE (reference sequence). CDR3 bases: TGTGCCAGCAGCGTTGGACAGCCCTCTGGGGCCAACGTCCTGACTTTC. Protein: CASSVGQPSGANVLTF.

This clonotype was counted at least ten times. The junction shows a germline mismatch at one end, possibly a read error. CDR3 bases: TGTGCCAGCACCGGAGGGTTCGGACAGACTACTTTCTTC. This encodes CASTGGFGQTTFF. The chain is built from TRBV28 and TRBJ1-2, with TRBD1 as a possible D gene (6 bases). CDR1 MDHEN and CDR2 SYDVKM come from the germline V gene. The CDR3 contains 13 residues.

The table lists this clonotype with a few counts. The chain employs TRBV7-9 and TRBJ2-3; 11 positions agree with TRBD1. V was pared by 6 bases and J by 7 bases, with 12 bases of the junction left unmatched. This CDR3 has 16 amino acids. Germline CDR1 and CDR2: SEHNR and FQNEAQ (reference sequence). The CDR3: CASSPSDRGLANTQYF. The CDR3 DNA follows: TGTGCCAGCAGTCCCTCGGACAGGGGGCTCGCCAATACGCAGTATTTT.

This clonotype was found many times. The chain carries TRBV5-1 and TRBJ2-7, with D possibly called TRBD1 or TRBD2 (7 bases each). The CDR3 covers 18 residues. The germline CDR1 and CDR2 sequences are SGHRS and YFSETQ. The V and J ends lost 0 bases and 2 bases respectively, with 21 bases between them. CDR3 sequence reads: CASSLAARGGGLAYEQYF. The CDR3 DNA follows: TGCGCCAGCAGCTTGGCGGCACGGGGAGGGGGCCTGGCCTACGAGCAGTACTTC. Together with reference TRBV5-1 and TRBJ2-7, the CDR3 gives the full variable domain: KAGVTQTPRYLIKTRGQQVTLSCSPISGHRSVSWYQQTPGQGLQFLFEYFSETQRNKGNFPGRFSGRQFSNSRSEMNVSTLELGDSALYLCASSLAARGGGLAYEQYFGPGTRLTVT.

J is TRBJ1-1 and V is TRBV28, with 8 bases aligning to TRBD1. CDR3 length equals 15 residues. Per germline, CDR1 MDHEN and CDR2 SYDVKM. V was pared by 3 bases and J by 2 bases, with 5 bases of the junction left unmatched. Here the CDR3 reads CASSLAGGPNTEAFF. In nucleotides, the CDR3 is TGTGCCAGCAGTTTGGCAGGGGGCCCTAACACTGAAGCTTTCTTT.

This clonotype was found many times. The chain is built from TRBV7-2 and TRBJ1-5; possible D gene TRBD1, 5 bases. Germline CDR1 SGHTA, CDR2 FQGNSA. CDR3 length: 14 amino acids. The germline V and J ends were trimmed by 6 bases and 8 bases, with 17 bases remaining between them. The DNA of the CDR3 is TGTGCCAGCAGGCCTCGGGGACTTGGGGAGCCCCAGCATTTT. It translates to CASRPRGLGEPQHF.

The table lists this clonotype with many counts. The V gene is TRBV7-2, the J gene TRBJ2-1, with TRBD2 identical over 10 bases. CDR1 SGHTA and CDR2 FQGNSA come from the germline V gene. The CDR3 length is 14 residues. V was clipped by 4 bases and J by 7 bases; unmatched bases: 4. CDR3 sequence (DNA): TGTGCCAGCAGCTCCGGGACTAGCGCAAATGAGCAGTTCTTC. It yields the protein CASSSGTSANEQFF. The entire variable domain, with the rest obtained from reference TRBV7-2 and TRBJ2-1, is as follows: GAGVSQSPSNKVTEKGKDVELRCDPISGHTALYWYRQSLGQGLEFLIYFQGNSAPDKSGLPSDRFSAERTGGSVSTLTIQRTQQEDSAVYLCASSSGTSANEQFFGPGTRLTVL.

This clonotype was recorded many times. The V call is TRBV10-3, the J call TRBJ2-3; 7 positions match TRBD1. V gave up 4 bases and J gave up 4 bases; unmatched junction bases: 5. Germline V gene sequence: CDR1 ENHRY, CDR2 SYGVKD. The CDR3 totals 14 residues. CDR3 loop: CAISGLQGADTQYF. DNA of the CDR3: TGTGCCATCAGTGGGCTCCAGGGGGCAGATACGCAGTATTTT.

This CDR3 is CASSIISGQLNQPQHF. DNA of the CDR3: TGTGCCAGTAGTATTATTTCAGGACAGCTCAATCAGCCCCAGCATTTT. This rearrangement joins TRBV19 to TRBJ1-5, with D maybe TRBD1 (6 bases). V lost 3 bases, J lost 3 bases, and 15 bases lay in between. Germline V gene data show CDR1 as LNHDA and CDR2 as SQIVND (reference sequence). CDR3 length: 16 amino acids.

This clonotype has at least ten counts. The rearrangement uses TRBV7-2 and TRBJ1-2; D ambiguous. The germline CDR1 and CDR2 sequences are SGHTA and FQGNSA. CDR3 size: 14 residues. Trimming pared 1 base from V and 1 base from J, leaving 7 bases between. The CDR3 nucleotides are TGTGCCAGCAGCTTAGGTCTGAATAACTATGGCTACACCTTC. Translation gives CASSLGLNNYGYTF.

This clonotype has ten or more counts. The chain combines TRBV11-3 with TRBJ2-2; 7 bases are a match to TRBD1. The CDR3 has 15 amino acids. Germline-derived CDR1 and CDR2 are SGHNT and YENEEA. V dropped 5 bases and J dropped 2; count of bases not matched to a gene: 5. This CDR3 reads CASSPGTDNTGELFF. The DNA for the CDR3 is TGTGCCAGCAGCCCTGGGACAGATAACACCGGGGAGCTGTTTTTT.

The chain has TRBV27 and TRBJ1-1; D is undetermined. The V end was cut by 5 bases, the J end by 1 base, with 8 bases between. Germline assignment: CDR1 MNHEY and CDR2 SMNVEV (reference sequence). This CDR3 contains 13 residues. For the CDR3, the DNA is TGTGCCAGCAGTACACGCAGGAACACTGAAGCTTTCTTT. Translation gives CASSTRRNTEAFF.

This clonotype was observed many times. The chain uses TRBV12-3 or TRBV12-4 and TRBJ2-2; D is uncertain. CDR3 size: 16 residues. The V and J ends lost 1 base and 2 bases respectively, with 11 bases between them. The CDR3 sequence is CASSLVGQVNTGELFF. The CDR3 region has the DNA TGTGCCAGCAGTTTAGTAGGCCAGGTTAACACCGGGGAGCTGTTTTTT.

This clonotype was seen once. The chain has TRBV5-1 and TRBJ2-1, with 12 bases that match TRBD1. The CDR3 is made up of 16 amino acids. The junction had 6 bases not matched to a gene; V was cut back by 1 base and J by 7 bases. Germline loops: CDR1 SGHRS, CDR2 YFSETQ. The CDR3 loop is CASSLSGTGGMNEQFF. The CDR3 DNA reads as TGCGCCAGCAGCTTGTCCGGGACAGGGGGCATGAATGAGCAGTTCTTC.

This clonotype was seen a handful of times. V usage is TRBV28 and J usage is TRBJ2-3; D unclear. Deletions cut 3 bases from V and 3 bases from J, with 13 bases between. The CDR3 is made up of 15 amino acids. Germline V CDR1 and CDR2: MDHEN, SYDVKM. The CDR3 DNA reads as TGTGCCAGCAGTTTGGCGGCAGGCGATACAGATACGCAGTATTTT. Its translation is CASSLAAGDTDTQYF.

The chain combines TRBV11-2 with TRBJ2-3; the D is unclear. Between the trimmed V and J ends, which lost 2 bases and 4 bases, there was a span of 10 bases. Looked up from germline, CDR1 is SGHAT and CDR2 is FQNNGV. CDR3 length: 14 residues. For the CDR3, the DNA is TGTGCCAGCAGCTTATTATATTCTTCAGATACGCAGTATTTT. It is translated as CASSLLYSSDTQYF.

This clonotype was observed at least ten times. In nucleotides, the CDR3 is TGTGCCAGCAACCTCGGACACTTTAGGGGGCAAGAGACCCAGTACTTC. Its translation: CASNLGHFRGQETQYF. The gene calls are TRBV12-3 or TRBV12-4 and TRBJ2-5, with D perhaps TRBD1 (6 bases). Trimming shortened V by 7 bases and J by 2 bases, and 20 bases separated the two germline ends. The CDR3 has 16 amino acids.

The rearrangement links TRBV27 to TRBJ2-7; perhaps TRBD2 as D (6 bases). Trimming removed 5 bases from V and 4 bases from J, with 18 bases in between. The CDR3 is 15 amino acids. The germline gives CDR1 MNHEY, CDR2 SMNVEV (reference sequence). This chain's CDR3 is CASSGEVGGEYEQYF. For the CDR3, the DNA is TGTGCCAGCAGTGGTGAGGTGGGAGGAGAGTACGAGCAGTACTTC.

This clonotype occurred many times. The V call is TRBV7-2, the J call TRBJ1-1, with 7 bases matching TRBD1. With V trimmed by 1 base and J by 1 base, 3 bases remained unmatched. The germline V gene has CDR1 SGHTA and CDR2 FQGNSA. CDR3 length: 15 residues. CDR3 amino acids: CASSLVTGANTEAFF. DNA of the CDR3: TGTGCCAGCAGCTTAGTAACAGGGGCGAACACTGAAGCTTTCTTT.

A word on this clonotype: A read error may produce the germline difference seen at one junction end. The V call is TRBV7-2, the J call TRBJ1-1; D not certain. The germline gives CDR1 SGHTA, CDR2 FQGNSA. CDR3 length: 14 amino acids. The chain's CDR3 is CASSLVPENTAAFF. Written as DNA, the CDR3 is TGTGCCAGCAGCTTAGTGCCGGAGAACACTGCAGCTTTCTTT.

The CDR3 sequence is CSGADRSGTDTQYF. CDR3 coding DNA: TGCAGCGGGGCGGACAGGAGCGGCACAGATACGCAGTATTTT. V is TRBV29-1 and J is TRBJ2-3; TRBD1 matches at 7 bases. Per germline, CDR1 SQVTM and CDR2 ANQGSEA. The ends lost 7 bases at V and 1 base at J; junction bases unmatched: 8. The CDR3 is 14 amino acids.

This clonotype was detected ten times or more. This sequence joins TRBV12-3 or TRBV12-4 and TRBJ2-2, with a weak D call TRBD2 (6 bases). The CDR3 sequence is 13 residues long. Between the trimmed V and J ends, which lost 3 bases and 6 bases, there was a span of 8 bases. The CDR3 nucleotides are TGTGCCAGCAGTTTCGGAGGGGCCGGGGAGCTGTTTTTT. Translation gives CASSFGGAGELFF.

This clonotype has just a few counts. The rearrangement joins TRBV6-5 to TRBJ2-5; possibly TRBD1 or TRBD2 for D (5 bases each). The V end lost 2 bases, the J end lost 5 bases, and 18 bases lay between the germline ends. Germline CDR1 is MNHEY and CDR2 is SVGAGI. The CDR3 is 16 residues long. CDR3 bases: TGTGCCAGCAGTTACAAACTAGACGGGGCAGTGGAGACCCAGTACTTC. It specifies CASSYKLDGAVETQYF.

This chain connects TRBV20-1 to TRBJ2-2; D is perhaps TRBD2 (5 bases). Germline lookup yields CDR1 DFQATT and CDR2 SNEGSKA (reference sequence). V shed 2 bases and J shed 2 bases, with 15 bases lying between them. The length of the CDR3 is 16 residues. As DNA, the CDR3 is TGCAGTGCTAGACCCGCCAGCGGCGCTAACACCGGGGAGCTGTTTTTT. Its translation is CSARPASGANTGELFF.

This clonotype was recorded at least ten times. The rearrangement uses TRBV7-2 and TRBJ2-4; D gene unclear. CDR1 SGHTA and CDR2 FQGNSA come from the germline V gene. Trimming shortened V by 0 bases and J by 3 bases, and 0 bases separated the two germline ends. The CDR3 runs to 12 residues. In nucleotides, the CDR3 is TGTGCCAGCAGCTTAGCCAAAAACATTCAGTACTTC. The encoded protein is CASSLAKNIQYF. Combining the CDR3 with reference TRBV7-2 and TRBJ2-4 gives the whole variable domain GAGVSQSPSNKVTEKGKDVELRCDPISGHTALYWYRQSLGQGLEFLIYFQGNSAPDKSGLPSDRFSAERTGGSVSTLTIQRTQQEDSAVYLCASSLAKNIQYFGAGTRLSVL.